This T cell receptor (beta chain) was found in a study of Ad26.COV2.S vaccination and SARS-CoV-2 variants. The study, taken as a whole, reports: Placebo recipients trailed vaccine recipients in spike-specific TCR breadth. Using TCR breadth and depth analyses may have led to underestimated total T cell responses.

Only in-frame clones appear in the TCRdb table, and some are missing; sequencing was by immunoSEQ multiplex PCR. The sample has 300,000 to 450,000 clones; about 85% are singletons. The length of the CDR3 is 15 residues. The germline V and J ends were trimmed by 0 bases and 1 base, with 9 bases remaining between them. The germline V gene encodes CDR1 LGHNA and CDR2 YSLEER. Described treatment: over 15 received Ad26.COV2.S at low or high dose, single or two shots; several received placebo; per-sample allocation not given. Sample collection was performed on day 63 after the first vaccine or placebo injection. A note on this clone: What it binds is not known.

The sequenced sample was peripheral blood, obtained in a trial of Ad26.COV2.S vaccine versus placebo. This sequence was found in a person aged 18-60 years who received the Ad26.COV2.S COVID-19 vaccine or a placebo. The genes are TRBV4-3 and TRBJ1-1; D uncertain. The CDR3 sequence is CASSQDLAGNTEAFF. CDR3 DNA sequence: TGCGCCAGCAGCCAAGATCTTGCAGGGAACACTGAAGCTTTCTTT.